The T cell receptor (beta chain) under discussion was sequenced for a study of shared clonotypes between healthy human individuals. At the level of the study: The donor pool was made up of a couple of women and a few men aged 18 to 49.

The germline V and J ends were trimmed by 3 bases and 4 bases, with 11 bases remaining between them. Germline assignment: CDR1 SGHAT and CDR2 FQNNGV. This CDR3 spans 14 amino acids. Sequencing used immunoSEQ multiplex PCR; TCRdb keeps in-frame clones, though not all of them. This sample has about 2 million clones; around 95% occur once, and the top ten carry 0.13%. The source is a man aged 18 to 30 in good health. This chain connects TRBV11-2 to TRBJ2-3, with D possibly TRBD2 on 7 matching bases. The sample comprised naive CD4+ T cells sorted from blood. Subset denoted: CD45RA+ positively selected. The CDR3 sequence is CASSLGGLPDTQYF. Written as DNA, the CDR3 is TGTGCCAGCAGCTTGGGGGGGCTTCCAGATACGCAGTATTTT.